The TCR beta chain described here comes from a study of regulatory T cells in long-lasting Graves disease (dated by TCRdb to 2020 to 2023). The study in broad terms: Antithyroid drugs had been taken for less than 3 months by newly diagnosed Graves' disease patients. TCR sequencing covered some 13 persistent and some 20 newly diagnosed Graves' disease patients, some 33 samples in total. The study took place in China and was registered as a clinical trial. Persistent Graves' disease patients were compared with newly diagnosed Graves' disease patients by peripheral blood TCR sequencing and RNA sequencing. What the authors observed across the whole study: Persistent disease showed preferential use of TRBV28, TRBJ1-2 and TRBJ2-5, whereas newly diagnosed disease favored TRBV20-1 and TRBJ2-1. The small sample size was acknowledged by the authors as a limitation that may reduce accuracy. The study examined only peripheral blood because the primary lesion, thyroid tissue, could not be accessed. Persistent patients shared more public clonotypes among themselves (under 3,000) than newly diagnosed patients did (roughly 920). Persistent Graves' disease patients showed lower TCR Shannon entropy and fewer highly expanded clones than newly diagnosed patients, suggesting clonal expansion. Only the TCR beta chain was sequenced and analyzed.

The sample's time point label, decoded: newly diagnosed GD, antithyroid drugs for less than 3 months. For both TCR sequencing and RNA sequencing, RNA was extracted from PBMCs using TRIzol. The diagnosis of Graves' disease was made according to American Thyroid Association guidelines. Recruitment of patients was carried out at an endocrinology department in Xi'an, China. Each patient gave 8.5 to 9.5 milliliters of peripheral blood, collected in an EDTA anticoagulant tube. Ficoll Paque Plus density gradient separation was used to isolate PBMCs, and no additional T cell sorting was done. An Agilent 2100 Bioanalyzer and agarose gel were used to assess RNA quality, and a NanoDrop 2000 was used to measure RNA concentration. From the cysteine up to the phenylalanine, the CDR3 has a length of 14 residues. The only DNA kept is the CDR3, 42 bases in frame from the first base. The junction carries 11 bases between V and J, which are trimmed by 5 bases and 4 bases respectively. Looking up the germline V gene (reference sequence) yields CDR1 SEHNR and CDR2 FQNEAQ.

Ten or more counts support this clonotype. The antigen it binds to is not known. The input lacks base qualities; no much larger clone sits a single base away. Library method: multiplex PCR. Sequencing took place on an Illumina HiSeq 4000. CDR3 regions were amplified by Arm-PCR with iRepertoire HTBI primers to construct TCR beta libraries. PCR products were gel purified before sequencing. The authors processed their data as follows. Gene usage analysis of CDR3 amino acid clonotypes relied on the roughly 60 TRBV and 15 or so TRBJ segments identified across samples. Filtered high-quality paired reads were merged into contigs using COPE and FqMerger. BLAST was used to align contigs to IMGT TRBV, TRBD and TRBJ reference genes, with CDR3 defined following IMGT. Any clonotype with a frequency above 0.1% was classified as a highly expanded clone. Repertoire diversity was measured by Shannon entropy, and V-J evenness by the Gini coefficient. A clonotype was considered public if more than one individual shared it. TCRdb reprocessed the public reads (quality trimming at Q25 with fastp, clone calling with MiXCR) and kept in-frame beta chains. When rows share a CDR3 protein, they turn into one entry using the most common DNA and genes. The V and J calls here are based on TCRdb, not the publication. The table for this sample lists a few hundred thousand distinct CDR3 sequences; about 12% of them were counted only once. Clones ranked in the top ten supply approximately 17% of the sample.

This sample also appeared in a second study, on T cells in Graves' hyperthyroidism and ophthalmopathy. Drawing on the second study: Stable Graves' hyperthyroidism was defined as no progression to ophthalmopathy during 18 months of follow-up. The hyperthyroidism patients were between 18 and 65 years old and newly diagnosed, with a disease duration of less than 2 months. The study excluded patients with uncontrolled infections, other autoimmune diseases, pregnancy or lactation. Diagnoses were based on clinical symptoms, serum thyroxine and TRAb, thyroid ultrasound and orbital computed tomography. A first-round RT-PCR of the TCR CDR3 used the HTBI primer set with the Qiagen OneStep RT-PCR kit. Most expanded thyroid clonotypes (frequency above 0.001) were also detected in blood, a finding suggesting that blood repertoires may reflect thyroid immune responses. A model built on a 13 V-J signature distinguished ophthalmopathy from stable hyperthyroidism, reaching around 90% sensitivity and 81.08% specificity in cross-validation and 80%/75% in testing. During validation, the model predicted progression to ophthalmopathy a median of around 6 months ahead of onset, with around 71% sensitivity and 72% to 85% specificity. To identify TCR V-J signatures that set the groups apart, the researchers used a discovery cohort of about a hundred patients, made up of around 42 with Graves' ophthalmopathy and 57 with stable Graves' hyperthyroidism. Prospective prediction of ophthalmopathy was tested in an independent validation cohort consisting of some 20 hyperthyroidism patients and around 16 patients who later progressed to ophthalmopathy. The 90 to 100 discovery patients were randomly split 7:3 into training and test sets. Thyroid tissue and blood T-cell repertoires from roughly six Graves' hyperthyroidism patients were also compared in the study. After blood sampling, hyperthyroidism patients were treated with methimazole at a starting dose of 30 mg daily, and ophthalmopathy patients were treated with high-dose intravenous methylprednisolone. Libraries were constructed in a second round of multiplex PCR, after which size selection and purification were performed. The libraries were sequenced on an Illumina HiSeq2000 using paired-end 100 bp reads. SOAPnuke was used to process the raw data, with reads discarded if the reads contained adapters or uncalled bases, had a mean Phred below 15, or lacked an exact constant-primer or identifier match. COPE v1.2.5 was used to merge the high-quality paired reads, and each unique nucleotide sequence was defined as a clonotype. MiTCR v1.1 was used to align clonotypes to the IMGT TRBV, TRBD and TRBJ reference segments. The analysis was restricted to V-J combinations with a frequency above 0.0001, which together covered 99% to 99.2% of the repertoires. A TCS score was defined as the ratio of F50 (clonal expansion) to E x V (chaos), with BLOSUM62-based TCRdist applied between CDR3 peptides within each V-J. Welch's t-statistics and random forest reduced 514 V-J features to 13, which were used in a naive Bayes classifier (R e1071). No statistical method was used to fix the sample size in advance, and group allocation was not hidden from the investigators. The paper describes TCR Vbeta CDR3 sequencing of around 130 peripheral blood samples, made up of about 40 ophthalmopathy patients, some 80 hyperthyroidism patients and 17 progressor patients.

The origin of this receptor is a woman in her late teens or twenties with Graves disease. Donor details come from another sample of the same person, matched by shared clones. Sequences were derived from peripheral blood mononuclear cells (PBMCs), sampled at new diagnosis, from a patient treated with antithyroid drugs. The rearrangement joined TRBV7-9 to TRBJ2-2, with no confidently assigned D gene. CDR3 loop: CASSRNLGTGELFF. The sequenced DNA is TGTGCCAGCAGCCGCAACCTAGGCACCGGGGAGCTGTTTTTT.